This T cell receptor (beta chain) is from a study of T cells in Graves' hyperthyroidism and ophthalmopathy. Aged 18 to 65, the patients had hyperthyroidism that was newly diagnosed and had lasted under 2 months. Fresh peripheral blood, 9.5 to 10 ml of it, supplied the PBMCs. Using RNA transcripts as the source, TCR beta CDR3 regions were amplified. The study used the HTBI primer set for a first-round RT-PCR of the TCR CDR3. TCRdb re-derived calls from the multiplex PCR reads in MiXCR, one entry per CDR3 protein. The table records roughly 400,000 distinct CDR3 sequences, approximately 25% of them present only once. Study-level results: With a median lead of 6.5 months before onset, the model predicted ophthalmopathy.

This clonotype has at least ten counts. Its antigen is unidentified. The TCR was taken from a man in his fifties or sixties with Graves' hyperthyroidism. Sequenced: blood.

The CDR3 region has the DNA TGCAGTGCTCCTCCAATATCCGGAGCGAACACTGAAGCTTTCTTT. The encoded protein is CSAPPISGANTEAFF. V usage is TRBV20-1 and J usage is TRBJ1-1, with D hard to call. Per germline, CDR1 DFQATT and CDR2 SNEGSKA (reference sequence). The CDR3 runs to 15 residues. V was pared by 5 bases and J by 1 base, with 17 bases between.